Listed below are T cell receptor beta chains from one sample, sequenced in a study of T cells in Graves' hyperthyroidism and ophthalmopathy. TCRdb re-called the multiplex PCR reads with MiXCR, one entry per CDR3 protein. The table includes 500,000 to 750,000 distinct CDR3 sequences, roughly 14% detected once. The sample was blood. These receptors all stem from a woman aged 25-40 years with Graves' hyperthyroidism. CDR3s include the opening cysteine and the closing phenylalanine or tryptophan. Fields, in order: D gene, J gene, V gene, clone size, CDR3 protein, CDR3 DNA. A D gene is named only where the DNA matches it firmly. Rows may omit the clone size; those that give it use once, few, many or a size class.

d_call: TRBD1; j_call: TRBJ1-5; v_call: TRBV6-1; clone_size: many; cdr3_aa: CASSEDRGVFNQPQHF; cdr3_nt: TGTGCCAGCAGTGAAGACAGGGGAGTATTTAATCAGCCCCAGCATTTT
d_call: NA; j_call: TRBJ2-1; v_call: TRBV20-1; clone_size: many; cdr3_aa: CSLQGGGYNEQFF; cdr3_nt: TGCAGTCTCCAGGGGGGGGGATACAATGAGCAGTTCTTC
d_call: TRBD2; j_call: TRBJ2-3; v_call: TRBV10-1; clone_size: NA; cdr3_aa: CASSDARGNTDTQYF; cdr3_nt: TGCGCCAGCAGTGATGCGCGGGGGAACACAGATACGCAGTATTTT
d_call: NA; j_call: TRBJ2-1; v_call: TRBV11-2; clone_size: many; cdr3_aa: CASSLDRAGFNEQFF; cdr3_nt: TGTGCCAGCAGCTTAGACCGGGCGGGGTTCAATGAGCAGTTCTTC
d_call: TRBD2; j_call: TRBJ2-7; v_call: TRBV11-2; clone_size: many; cdr3_aa: CASSFRGFSGYEQYF; cdr3_nt: TGTGCCAGCAGCTTCCGCGGTTTTAGCGGGTACGAGCAGTACTTC
d_call: TRBD2; j_call: TRBJ2-1; v_call: TRBV7-2; clone_size: many; cdr3_aa: CASSLVASGRPQFF; cdr3_nt: TGTGCCAGCAGCTTAGTGGCTAGCGGGAGGCCACAGTTCTTC
d_call: TRBD2; j_call: TRBJ2-7; v_call: TRBV4-1; clone_size: many; cdr3_aa: CASTRMGTSGSNEQYF; cdr3_nt: TGCGCCAGCACGCGAATGGGGACTAGCGGGAGTAACGAGCAGTACTTC
d_call: TRBD2; j_call: TRBJ2-5; v_call: TRBV18; clone_size: many; cdr3_aa: CASSPRGLEQETQYF; cdr3_nt: TGTGCCAGCTCACCACGGGGACTAGAACAAGAGACCCAGTACTTC
d_call: TRBD2; j_call: TRBJ2-3; v_call: TRBV29-1; clone_size: few; cdr3_aa: CSVYSGRGDTQYF; cdr3_nt: TGCAGCGTTTATAGCGGGAGGGGGGATACGCAGTATTTT
d_call: NA; j_call: TRBJ1-2; v_call: TRBV30; clone_size: many; cdr3_aa: CAWAPGEHGYTF; cdr3_nt: TGTGCCTGGGCACCAGGGGAGCATGGCTACACCTTC
d_call: NA; j_call: TRBJ2-1; v_call: TRBV28; clone_size: many; cdr3_aa: CASSSHPDRYNEQFF; cdr3_nt: TGTGCCAGCAGTTCCCACCCCGACAGATACAATGAGCAGTTCTTC
d_call: TRBD2; j_call: TRBJ2-1; v_call: TRBV5-4; clone_size: once; cdr3_aa: CASSSSGAYYNEQFF; cdr3_nt: TGTGCCAGCAGCTCTAGCGGGGCGTACTACAATGAGCAGTTCTTC
d_call: TRBD2; j_call: TRBJ2-7; v_call: TRBV5-1; clone_size: NA; cdr3_aa: CASSLLAGVGLGEQYF; cdr3_nt: TGCGCCAGCAGCTTACTCGCGGGGGTGGGACTGGGTGAGCAGTACTTC
d_call: TRBD1; j_call: TRBJ1-4; v_call: TRBV5-1; clone_size: many; cdr3_aa: CASSLEPGQAYFNEKLFF; cdr3_nt: TGCGCCAGCAGCTTGGAACCAGGACAGGCCTACTTTAATGAGAAACTGTTTTTT
d_call: NA; j_call: TRBJ2-7; v_call: TRBV20-1; clone_size: many; cdr3_aa: CSARDLGEQYF; cdr3_nt: TGCAGTGCCCGGGACTTAGGGGAGCAGTACTTC